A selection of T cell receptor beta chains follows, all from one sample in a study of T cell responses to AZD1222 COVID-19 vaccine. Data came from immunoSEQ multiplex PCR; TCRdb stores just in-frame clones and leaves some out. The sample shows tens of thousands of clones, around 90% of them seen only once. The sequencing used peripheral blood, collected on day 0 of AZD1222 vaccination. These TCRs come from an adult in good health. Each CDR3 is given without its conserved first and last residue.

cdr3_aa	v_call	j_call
ASSLNRGLEAF	TRBV5-4	TRBJ1-1
ASRPTGVYYEQY	TRBV6-6	TRBJ2-7
ASSLEGSNQPQH	TRBV11-2	TRBJ1-5
ASSPPGRAQSYEQY	TRBV18	TRBJ2-7
AISESRGGWDNQPQH	TRBV10-3	TRBJ1-5
ATSDLGLSQY	TRBV24-1	TRBJ2-3
ASGPGQRTGELF	TRBV23-1	TRBJ2-2
AISEGGSLDEQY	TRBV10-3	TRBJ2-7
ASSLGQRRSGNTIY	TRBV11-2	TRBJ1-3
ASSIVTGVHGYT	TRBV19	TRBJ1-2
ASSRQNTGELF	TRBV14	TRBJ2-2
ASSVDRGYGYT	TRBV12-3/TRBV12-4	TRBJ1-2
ASSQDRGRVGGYT	TRBV3-1/TRBV3-2	TRBJ1-2
ASRTLTSGGPFKDNEQF	TRBV7-3	TRBJ2-1
ASSSQGSSGNTIY	TRBV5-1	TRBJ1-3
ASSLTGNYGYT	TRBV28	TRBJ1-2
ASSQVSGNTEAF	TRBV4-1	TRBJ1-1
ALNRGADNSPLH	TRBV30	TRBJ1-6
ASSRDRGGTEAF	TRBV19	TRBJ1-1
ASSLRGMEGGYT	TRBV27	TRBJ1-2
ASSRRPDLSYNEQF	TRBV3-1/TRBV3-2	TRBJ2-1
ASSLAARGGYGYT	TRBV11-2	TRBJ1-2
ASSPAGENTEAF	TRBV7-2	TRBJ1-1
SVDTGGNSNQPQH	TRBV29-1	TRBJ1-5
ASGRGNSPLH	TRBV6-5	TRBJ1-6
ASSTIMNTEAF	TRBV3-1/TRBV3-2	TRBJ1-1
ASSQDQTGGRNTIY	TRBV3-1/TRBV3-2	TRBJ1-3
ASSLVPPYGYT	TRBV5-1	TRBJ1-2
ASSLDQRNTEAF	TRBV5-4	TRBJ1-1
ASGGGNQPQH	TRBV12-3/TRBV12-4	TRBJ1-5
ASRREQGADQPQH	TRBV19	TRBJ1-5
ASSVTANTEAF	TRBV9	TRBJ1-1
ASSTQGNTEAF	TRBV19	TRBJ1-1
ASRPSGTDTQY	TRBV12-3/TRBV12-4	TRBJ2-3
ASSLRDTQY	TRBV12-3/TRBV12-4	TRBJ2-3
ASSLGTEAF	TRBV5-1	TRBJ1-1
ASSVQTGGLHTEAF	TRBV5-1	TRBJ1-1
ASSPSPSSYNEQF	TRBV18	TRBJ2-1
ASSQTSTDTQY	TRBV3-1/TRBV3-2	TRBJ2-3
ASSRMDFAKDEQF	TRBV3-1/TRBV3-2	TRBJ2-1
ASSLSGQSNQPQH	TRBV5-1	TRBJ1-5